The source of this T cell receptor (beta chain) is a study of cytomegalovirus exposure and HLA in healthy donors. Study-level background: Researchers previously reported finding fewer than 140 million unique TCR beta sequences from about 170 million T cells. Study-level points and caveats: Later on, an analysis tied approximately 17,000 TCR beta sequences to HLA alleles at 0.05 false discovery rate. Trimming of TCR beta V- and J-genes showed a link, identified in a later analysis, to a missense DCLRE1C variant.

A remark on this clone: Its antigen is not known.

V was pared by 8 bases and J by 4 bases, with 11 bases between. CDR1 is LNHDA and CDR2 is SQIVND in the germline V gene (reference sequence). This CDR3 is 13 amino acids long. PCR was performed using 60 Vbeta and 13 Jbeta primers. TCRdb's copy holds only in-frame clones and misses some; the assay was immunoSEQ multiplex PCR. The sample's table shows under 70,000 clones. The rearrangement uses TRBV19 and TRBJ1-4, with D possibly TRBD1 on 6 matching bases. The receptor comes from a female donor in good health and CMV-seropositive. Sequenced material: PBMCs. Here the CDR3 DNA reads TGTGCCAGTGTCGACAGGAGTAATGAAAAACTGTTTTTT. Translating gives CASVDRSNEKLFF.